In its sample, the clone carrying this TCR beta chain was seen many times. As yet, its antigen is unknown. The data were obtained in a study of human T cells and chemical hapten exposure. Study in general: Sensitization employed 2% DPC on approximately 2 cm by approximately 2 cm of upper inner arm skin.

The time point denotes: patch test 1, 2 weeks after DPC sensitization. Treatment of the sample: therapeutic diphenylcyclopropenone sensitization with weekly scalp DPC. The V segment lost 5 bases and the J segment 0 bases; nucleotides outside the gene matches: 3. There are 15 residues in the CDR3. Germline V gene lookup returns CDR1 SGHAT and CDR2 FQNNGV. Findings of the study overall: Patch test scores rose with PT1 expanded TCR counts, a positive correlation. Against controls, expanded TCRs gave rise to significantly more large CDR3 similarity clusters.

Within the library, unique molecular identifiers were attached to each individual cDNA molecule. TCRdb re-called the RACE reads with MiXCR, one entry per CDR3 protein. The table includes around 69,000 distinct CDR3 sequences, 9.8% detected once. The V and J genes are TRBV11-2 and TRBJ2-2; 7 bases align to TRBD1. The source was whole blood, collected in connection with sensitization to the hapten diphenylcyclopropenone (DPC). The sequence came from a woman aged 35 to 49 with alopecia areata. Some clones in this sample may be carry-over from other donors' samples. CDR3: CASSPGTANTGELFF. The DNA for the CDR3 is TGTGCCAGCAGCCCCGGGACAGCGAACACCGGGGAGCTGTTTTTT.